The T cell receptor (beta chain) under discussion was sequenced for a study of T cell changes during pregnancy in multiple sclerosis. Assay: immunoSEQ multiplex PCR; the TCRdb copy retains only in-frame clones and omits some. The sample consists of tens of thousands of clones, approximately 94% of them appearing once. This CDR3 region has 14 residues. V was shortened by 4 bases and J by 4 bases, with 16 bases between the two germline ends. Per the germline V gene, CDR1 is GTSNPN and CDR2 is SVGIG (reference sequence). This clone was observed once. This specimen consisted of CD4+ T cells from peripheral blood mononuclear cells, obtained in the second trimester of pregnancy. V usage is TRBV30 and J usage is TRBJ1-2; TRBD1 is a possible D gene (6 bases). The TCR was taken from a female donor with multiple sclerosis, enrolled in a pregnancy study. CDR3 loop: CAWNKWQGLYGYTF. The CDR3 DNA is TGTGCCTGGAATAAGTGGCAGGGGCTCTATGGCTACACCTTC. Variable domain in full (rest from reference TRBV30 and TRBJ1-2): SQTIHQWPATLVQPVGSPLSLECTVEGTSNPNLYWYRQAAGRGLQLLFYSVGIGQISSEVPQNLSASRPQDRQFILSSKKLLLSDSGFYLCAWNKWQGLYGYTFGSGTRLTVV.